A single sample is the source of the 15 T cell receptor beta chains below, sequenced in a study of naive and memory T cell subsets (dated by TCRdb to 2016 to 2017). Libraries were built with UMI-ligation and nested PCR. TCRdb names Illumina MiSeq as the instrument used. The beta constant-region primer consisted of an equimolar mixture of two oligonucleotides that together covered TRBC1 and TRBC2. Four rounds of PCR, combining the SP2 primer with nested alpha and beta constant-region primers, were used to amplify the ligated cDNA. TCRdb cleaned the public reads at Q25 with fastp, built clones with MiXCR and kept in-frame beta chains. Each entry is one CDR3 protein sequence, shown with its most common DNA and genes. This sample gives 80,000 or so distinct CDR3 sequences in total; around 9% of them show up just once. The leading ten clones occupy around 1.3% of the sample. The sequencing input was naive CD8+ T cells from blood. This specimen's cell subset or site label, per the study, means: naive T cells, CD45RA high CD27+. Receptor source: a human donor in good health.

Concerning this clonotype itself: This may arise from a read error, as a much more abundant clone is one base away. CDR3 nucleotide sequence: TGTGCCGGCAGCTTGGTTCCGACTCACAATGAGCAGTTCTTC. Translating it yields CAGSLVPTHNEQFF. The genes are TRBV5-4 and TRBJ2-1; D remains unclear. Germline CDR1 and CDR2: SGHNT and YYREEE (reference sequence). This CDR3 is 14 amino acids long.

This clonotype was seen a few times. The CDR3: CASSTGQGPSYNEQFF. CDR3 coding DNA: TGTGCCAGCAGCACGGGCCAGGGGCCCTCCTACAATGAGCAGTTCTTC. This chain joins TRBV7-9 and TRBJ2-1; TRBD1 might be the D (6 bases). Trimming removed 5 bases at V and 0 bases at J, with 14 bases between. The germline V gene has CDR1 SEHNR and CDR2 FQNEAQ (reference sequence). The CDR3 loop spans 16 amino acids.

This chain uses TRBV7-6 with TRBJ2-1; no clear D. This CDR3 contains 16 residues. The V end was cut by 1 base, the J end by 0 bases, with 10 bases between. In germline, CDR1 is SGHVS, CDR2 FNYEAQ. In nucleotides, the CDR3 is TGTGCCAGCAGCTTAGAGCGCGGCGGCTCCTACAATGAGCAGTTCTTC. Its translation: CASSLERGGSYNEQFF.

The chain carries TRBV7-9 and TRBJ1-4; 7 bases agree with TRBD1. The CDR3 spans 16 residues. J lost 6 bases, V lost 6 bases, and 13 bases had no gene match. Germline V gene sequence: CDR1 SEHNR, CDR2 FQNEAQ (reference sequence). The DNA for the CDR3 is TGTGCCAGCAGTCCCAAACAGGGGTGGATGGATGAAAAACTGTTTTTT. Translated: CASSPKQGWMDEKLFF.

This clonotype was counted at least ten times. The chain carries TRBV20-1 and TRBJ1-6; tentative D call: TRBD1 (5 bases). CDR1 and CDR2 from the germline V gene are DFQATT and SNEGSKA (reference sequence). V dropped 0 bases and J dropped 4 bases, with 13 bases sitting between them. The CDR3 runs 16 residues. The CDR3 spells CSARDLGGTYNSPLHF. CDR3 nucleotide sequence: TGCAGTGCTAGAGATCTGGGAGGGACTTATAATTCACCCCTCCACTTT.

This clonotype has at least ten counts. The J gene is TRBJ1-1, the V gene TRBV29-1; no firm D call. CDR3 size: 14 residues. Germline CDR1 and CDR2: SQVTM and ANQGSEA. Trimming pared 6 bases from V and 1 base from J, leaving 15 bases between. DNA of the CDR3: TGCAGCGTGGCCAGGACGGGAGAGAACACTGAAGCTTTCTTT. The encoded protein is CSVARTGENTEAFF.

The table lists this clonotype with a few counts. The rearrangement joins TRBV2 to TRBJ2-3; TRBD2 aligns across 11 bases. V lost 6 bases to trimming and J lost 1 base; unmatched junction nucleotides: 6. Germline assignment: CDR1 SNHLY and CDR2 FYNNEI. The CDR3 has 16 residues. CDR3 DNA: TGTGCCAGCAGCGGCGGGACTAGCGGCGGCACAGATACGCAGTATTTT. It yields the protein CASSGGTSGGTDTQYF.

In its sample, this clonotype was seen many times. This chain links TRBV21-1 with TRBJ2-5; the D call in the table, TRBD1, was not verified against the DNA. TRBV21-1 constitutes a pseudogene. The CDR3 sequence is 17 residues long. The CDR3 DNA sequence: TGTGCCAGCAGCAAAGAGGGTGCAAGGGGTTCACAAGAGACCCAGTACTTC. Amino acids: CASSKEGARGSQETQYF.

V gene TRBV27 combines with J gene TRBJ2-3; possible D gene TRBD1, 5 bases. V gave up 3 bases and J gave up 5 bases, with 12 bases separating them. This CDR3 comprises 14 residues. The germline V gene encodes CDR1 MNHEY and CDR2 SMNVEV (reference sequence). In nucleotides, the CDR3 is TGTGCCAGCAGTTTCAAGAATACAGGAGATACGCAGTATTTT. Encoded protein: CASSFKNTGDTQYF.

The rearrangement joins TRBV10-3 to TRBJ2-3, with D possibly TRBD1 on 7 matching bases. The CDR3 contains 12 residues. The germline V and J ends were trimmed by 10 bases and 5 bases, with 13 bases remaining between them. Germline V lookup: CDR1 ENHRY, CDR2 SYGVKD. The CDR3 is CATYRGGDTQYF. CDR3 bases: TGTGCCACTTACAGGGGAGGAGATACGCAGTATTTT.

V usage is TRBV14 and J usage is TRBJ2-6, with TRBD1 as a possible D gene (7 bases). The V end was cut by 1 base, the J end by 2 bases, with 15 bases between. This CDR3 is built from 18 residues. Germline V gives CDR1 SGHDN, CDR2 FVKESK. The CDR3 protein is CASSQGQGLPPGANVLTF. The CDR3 DNA is TGTGCCAGCAGCCAAGGACAGGGACTCCCTCCTGGGGCCAACGTCCTGACTTTC.

This clonotype showed up just a few times. The gene calls are TRBV11-2 and TRBJ2-7, with 15 bases that match TRBD2. This CDR3 region has 16 residues. From germline, CDR1 is SGHAT and CDR2 FQNNGV. With 4 bases clipped from V and 6 bases from J, the junction kept 7 bases outside the gene matches. CDR3 coding DNA: TGTGCCAGCAGCTCCCTCAGGGGACTAGCGGGAGGCGAGCAGTACTTC. It specifies CASSSLRGLAGGEQYF.

This clonotype was seen a handful of times. The rearrangement uses TRBV29-1 and TRBJ1-5, with D possibly TRBD1 on 6 matching bases. With 4 bases removed from V and 3 bases from J, the gap between germline ends came to 16 bases. Per germline, CDR1 SQVTM and CDR2 ANQGSEA. The CDR3 loop spans 15 amino acids. Here the CDR3 reads CSVVFVGGSNQPQHF. CDR3 nucleotides: TGCAGCGTTGTATTCGTAGGGGGATCCAATCAGCCCCAGCATTTT.

About this clonotype: Just one base apart from a much larger clone, this may be a read error. The V and J genes are TRBV5-4 and TRBJ1-1, with D possibly matching TRBD1 (5 bases). This CDR3 is 12 amino acids long. CDR1 and CDR2 (germline): SGHNT, YYREEE (reference sequence). In nucleotides, the CDR3 is TGTGTCAGCAGAGGGGCTAACACTGAAGCTTTCTTT. Amino acid sequence: CVSRGANTEAFF. Full variable domain (outside the CDR3, taken from reference TRBV5-4 and TRBJ1-1): ETGVTQSPTHLIKTRGQQVTLRCSSQSGHNTVSWYQQALGQGPQFIFQYYREEENGRGNFPPRFSGLQFPNYSSELNVNALELDDSALYLCVSRGANTEAFFGQGTRLTVV.

The CDR3 here is CSATQGGGSYEQYF. The CDR3 coding sequence is TGCAGTGCTACCCAGGGAGGGGGCTCCTACGAGCAGTACTTC. The chain recombines TRBV20-1 with TRBJ2-7; maybe TRBD2 (7 bases). This CDR3 is built from 14 residues. Trimming left V 4 bases short and J 0 bases short, with 13 bases between. Germline assignment: CDR1 DFQATT and CDR2 SNEGSKA (reference sequence).